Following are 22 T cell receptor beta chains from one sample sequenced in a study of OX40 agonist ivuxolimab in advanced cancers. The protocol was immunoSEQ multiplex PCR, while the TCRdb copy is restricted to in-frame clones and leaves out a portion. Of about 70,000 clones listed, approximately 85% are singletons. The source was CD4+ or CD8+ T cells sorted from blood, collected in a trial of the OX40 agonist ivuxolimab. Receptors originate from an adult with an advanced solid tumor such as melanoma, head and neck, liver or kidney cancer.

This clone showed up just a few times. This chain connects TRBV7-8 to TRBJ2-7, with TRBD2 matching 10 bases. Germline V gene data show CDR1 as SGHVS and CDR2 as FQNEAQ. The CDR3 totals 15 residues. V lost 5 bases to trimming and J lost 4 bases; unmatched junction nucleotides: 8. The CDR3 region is CASSPMGTSAYEQYF. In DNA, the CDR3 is TGTGCCAGCAGCCCAATGGGGACTAGCGCTTACGAGCAGTACTTC.

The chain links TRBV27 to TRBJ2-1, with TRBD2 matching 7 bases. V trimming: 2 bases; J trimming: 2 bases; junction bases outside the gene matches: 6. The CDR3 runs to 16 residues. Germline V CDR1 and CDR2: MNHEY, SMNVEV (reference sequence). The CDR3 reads CASSLLWTSAYNEQFF. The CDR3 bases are TGTGCCAGCAGTTTACTGTGGACTAGTGCCTACAATGAGCAGTTCTTC.

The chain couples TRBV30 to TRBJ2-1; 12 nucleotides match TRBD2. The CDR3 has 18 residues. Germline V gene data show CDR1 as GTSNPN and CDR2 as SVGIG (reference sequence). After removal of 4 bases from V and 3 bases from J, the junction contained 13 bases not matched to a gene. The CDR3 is CAWKGSPGLAGHYNEQFF. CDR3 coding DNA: TGTGCCTGGAAGGGCTCTCCCGGACTAGCGGGGCACTACAATGAGCAGTTCTTC.

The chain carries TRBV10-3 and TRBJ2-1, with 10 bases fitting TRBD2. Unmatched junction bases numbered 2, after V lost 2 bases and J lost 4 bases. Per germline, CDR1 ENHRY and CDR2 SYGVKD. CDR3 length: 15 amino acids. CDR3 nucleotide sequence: TGTGCCATCAGTGAGAGGACTAGCGGTTACAATGAGCAGTTCTTC. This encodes CAISERTSGYNEQFF.

The CDR3 is CASSFRPGTGGELFF. CDR3 nucleotides: TGTGCCAGCAGTTTTCGTCCCGGGACAGGCGGGGAGCTGTTTTTT. V usage is TRBV6-5 and J usage is TRBJ2-2; 8 positions agree with TRBD1. Germline V CDR1 and CDR2: MNHEY, SVGAGI. The CDR3 consists of 15 residues. V gave up 4 bases and J gave up 7 bases; unmatched junction bases: 8.

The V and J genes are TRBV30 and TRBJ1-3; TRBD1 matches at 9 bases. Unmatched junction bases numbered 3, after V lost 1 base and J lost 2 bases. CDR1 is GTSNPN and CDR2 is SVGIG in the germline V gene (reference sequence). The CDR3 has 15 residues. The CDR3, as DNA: TGTGCCTGGAGTGGCGGGACAGGGCCTGGAAACACCATATATTTT. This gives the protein CAWSGGTGPGNTIYF.

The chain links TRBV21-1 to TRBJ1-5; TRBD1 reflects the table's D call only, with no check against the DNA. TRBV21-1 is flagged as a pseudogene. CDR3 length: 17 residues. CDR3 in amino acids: CASSKEDRVWDNQPQHF. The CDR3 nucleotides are TGTGCCAGCAGCAAAGAGGACAGGGTTTGGGACAATCAGCCCCAGCATTTT.

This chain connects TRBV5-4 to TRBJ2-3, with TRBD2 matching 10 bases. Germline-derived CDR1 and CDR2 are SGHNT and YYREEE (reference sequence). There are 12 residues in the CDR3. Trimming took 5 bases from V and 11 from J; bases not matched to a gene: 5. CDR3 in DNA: TGTGCCAGCAGGGCTAGCGGGGGTAAGCAGTATTTT. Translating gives CASRASGGKQYF. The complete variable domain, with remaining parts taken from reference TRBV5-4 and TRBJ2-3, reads ETGVTQSPTHLIKTRGQQVTLRCSSQSGHNTVSWYQQALGQGPQFIFQYYREEENGRGNFPPRFSGLQFPNYSSELNVNALELDDSALYLCASRASGGKQYFGPGTRLTVL.

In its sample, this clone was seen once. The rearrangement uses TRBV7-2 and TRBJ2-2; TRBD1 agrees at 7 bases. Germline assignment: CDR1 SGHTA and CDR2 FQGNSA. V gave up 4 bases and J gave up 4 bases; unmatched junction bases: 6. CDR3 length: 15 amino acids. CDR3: CASSSQGVGTGELFF. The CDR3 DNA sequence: TGTGCCAGCAGCTCGCAGGGGGTAGGCACCGGGGAGCTGTTTTTT.

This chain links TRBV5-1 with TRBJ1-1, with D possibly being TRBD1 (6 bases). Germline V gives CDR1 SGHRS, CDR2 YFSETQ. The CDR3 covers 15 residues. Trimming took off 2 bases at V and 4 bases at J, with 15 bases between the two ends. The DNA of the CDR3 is TGCGCCAGCAGCTTTAACAGGGCCTGGGCCACTGAAGCTTTCTTT. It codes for CASSFNRAWATEAFF.

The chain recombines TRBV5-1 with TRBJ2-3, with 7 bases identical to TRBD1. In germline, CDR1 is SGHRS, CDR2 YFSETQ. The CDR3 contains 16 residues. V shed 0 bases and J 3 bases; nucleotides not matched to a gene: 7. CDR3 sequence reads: CASSLGQGERTDTQYF. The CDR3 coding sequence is TGCGCCAGCAGCTTGGGGCAGGGGGAGCGAACAGATACGCAGTATTTT. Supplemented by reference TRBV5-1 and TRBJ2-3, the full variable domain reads KAGVTQTPRYLIKTRGQQVTLSCSPISGHRSVSWYQQTPGQGLQFLFEYFSETQRNKGNFPGRFSGRQFSNSRSEMNVSTLELGDSALYLCASSLGQGERTDTQYFGPGTRLTVL.

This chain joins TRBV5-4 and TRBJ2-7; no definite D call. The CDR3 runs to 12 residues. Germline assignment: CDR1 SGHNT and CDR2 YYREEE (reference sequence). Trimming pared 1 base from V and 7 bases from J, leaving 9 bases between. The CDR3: CASSLRSPEQYF. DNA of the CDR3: TGTGCCAGCAGCTTGAGGAGTCCTGAGCAGTACTTC. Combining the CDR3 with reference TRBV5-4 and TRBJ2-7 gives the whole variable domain ETGVTQSPTHLIKTRGQQVTLRCSSQSGHNTVSWYQQALGQGPQFIFQYYREEENGRGNFPPRFSGLQFPNYSSELNVNALELDDSALYLCASSLRSPEQYFGPGTRLTVT.

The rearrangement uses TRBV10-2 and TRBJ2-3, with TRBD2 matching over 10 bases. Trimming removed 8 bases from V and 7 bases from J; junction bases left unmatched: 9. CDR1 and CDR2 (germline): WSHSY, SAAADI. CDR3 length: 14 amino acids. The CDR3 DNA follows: TGCGCCAGCCTTGGGGGTAGCGGGGGGTATACGCAGTATTTT. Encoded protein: CASLGGSGGYTQYF.

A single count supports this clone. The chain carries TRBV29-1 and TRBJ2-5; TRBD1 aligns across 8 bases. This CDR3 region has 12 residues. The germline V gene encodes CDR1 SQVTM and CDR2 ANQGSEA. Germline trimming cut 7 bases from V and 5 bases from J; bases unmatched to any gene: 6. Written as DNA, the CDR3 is TGCAGCGCCAGGGGGCAAGGGGAGACCCAGTACTTC. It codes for CSARGQGETQYF. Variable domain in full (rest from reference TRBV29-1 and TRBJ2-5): SAVISQKPSRDICQRGTSLTIQCQVDSQVTMMFWYRQQPGQSLTLIATANQGSEATYESGFVIDKFPISRPNLTFSTLTVSNMSPEDSSIYLCSARGQGETQYFGPGTRLLVL.

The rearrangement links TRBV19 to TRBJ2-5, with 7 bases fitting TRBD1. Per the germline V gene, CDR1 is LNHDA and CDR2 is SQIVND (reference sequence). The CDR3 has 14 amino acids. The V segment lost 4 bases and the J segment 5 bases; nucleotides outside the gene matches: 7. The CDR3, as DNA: TGTGCCAGTAGTACCGGGACAGCTAGGGAGACCCAGTACTTC. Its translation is CASSTGTARETQYF. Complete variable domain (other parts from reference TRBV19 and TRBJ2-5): DGGITQSPKYLFRKEGQNVTLSCEQNLNHDAMYWYRQDPGQGLRLIYYSQIVNDFQKGDIAEGYSVSREKKESFPLTVTSAQKNPTAFYLCASSTGTARETQYFGPGTRLLVL.

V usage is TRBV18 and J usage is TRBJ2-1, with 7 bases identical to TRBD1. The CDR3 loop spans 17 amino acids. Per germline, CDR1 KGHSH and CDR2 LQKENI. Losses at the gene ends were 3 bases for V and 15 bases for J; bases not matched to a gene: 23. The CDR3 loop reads CASSPLGQTNQYNPSFF. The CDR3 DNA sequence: TGTGCCAGCTCACCGTTGGGACAGACAAACCAATACAATCCCTCGTTCTTC.

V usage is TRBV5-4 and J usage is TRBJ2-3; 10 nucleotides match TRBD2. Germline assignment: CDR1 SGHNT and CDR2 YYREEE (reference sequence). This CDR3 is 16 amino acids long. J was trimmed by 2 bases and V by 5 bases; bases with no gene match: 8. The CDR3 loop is CASSKTLAGNTDTQYF. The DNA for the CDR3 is TGTGCCAGCAGTAAGACACTAGCGGGAAACACAGATACGCAGTATTTT.

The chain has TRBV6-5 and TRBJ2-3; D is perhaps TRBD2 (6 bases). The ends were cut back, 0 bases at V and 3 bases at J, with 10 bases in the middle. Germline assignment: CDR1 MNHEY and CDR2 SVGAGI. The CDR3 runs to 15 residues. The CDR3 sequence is CASSYSTSGTDTQYF. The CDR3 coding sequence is TGTGCCAGCAGTTACTCGACTAGTGGGACAGATACGCAGTATTTT.

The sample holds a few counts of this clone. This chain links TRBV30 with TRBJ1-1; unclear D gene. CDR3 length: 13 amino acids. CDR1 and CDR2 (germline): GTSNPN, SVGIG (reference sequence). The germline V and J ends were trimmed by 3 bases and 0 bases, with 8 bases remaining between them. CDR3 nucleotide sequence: TGTGCCTGGAGGGGCAGGATGAACACTGAAGCTTTCTTT. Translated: CAWRGRMNTEAFF. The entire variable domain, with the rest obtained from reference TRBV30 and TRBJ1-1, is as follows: SQTIHQWPATLVQPVGSPLSLECTVEGTSNPNLYWYRQAAGRGLQLLFYSVGIGQISSEVPQNLSASRPQDRQFILSSKKLLLSDSGFYLCAWRGRMNTEAFFGQGTRLTVV.

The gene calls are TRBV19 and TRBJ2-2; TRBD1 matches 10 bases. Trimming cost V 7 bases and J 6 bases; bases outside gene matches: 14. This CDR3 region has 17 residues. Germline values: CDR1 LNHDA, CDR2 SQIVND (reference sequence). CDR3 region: CASTPWPGQGMSGELFF. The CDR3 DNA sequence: TGTGCCAGTACCCCATGGCCGGGACAGGGGATGTCCGGGGAGCTGTTTTTT.

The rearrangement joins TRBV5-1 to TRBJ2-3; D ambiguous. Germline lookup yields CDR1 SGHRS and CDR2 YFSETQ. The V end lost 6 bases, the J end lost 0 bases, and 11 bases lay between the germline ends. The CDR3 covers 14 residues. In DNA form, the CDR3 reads TGCGCCAGCATGTTGCAACCTAGCACAGATACGCAGTATTTT. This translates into CASMLQPSTDTQYF.

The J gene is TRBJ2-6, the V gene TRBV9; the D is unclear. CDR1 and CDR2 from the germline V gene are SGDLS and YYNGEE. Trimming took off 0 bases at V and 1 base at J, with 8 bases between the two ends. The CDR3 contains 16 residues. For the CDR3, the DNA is TGTGCCAGCAGCGTAGCTACCGTATCTGGGGCCAACGTCCTGACTTTC. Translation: CASSVATVSGANVLTF.